The rows below give T cell receptor beta chains drawn from one sample of a study of sequential checkpoint blockade in melanoma. The data were produced by immunoSEQ multiplex PCR, yet TCRdb's version contains in-frame clones alone and is incomplete. This table holds 15,000 to 20,000 clones, around four fifths found once. Here the sequenced sample was CD8+ T cells sorted from blood (inferred from file names), taken from a patient given nivolumab and ipilimumab in sequence. The receptor set was obtained from a human donor with melanoma. The CDR3 runs from the conserved cysteine through the conserved F or W.

V,J,CDR3
TRBV28,TRBJ1-5,CASSLGQPQHF
TRBV27,TRBJ2-3,CASSLTAYSTDTQYF
TRBV6-5,TRBJ1-1,CASSYFQGEAFF
TRBV7-9,TRBJ2-7,CASSQGTSGVSYEQYF
TRBV30,TRBJ2-7,CAWSGGLEQYF
TRBV27,TRBJ1-1,CASSPGQGTEAFF
TRBV7-9,TRBJ2-1,CASSLARKIPLDEQFF
TRBV5-4,TRBJ2-3,CASTRWAGDTQYF
TRBV27,TRBJ2-7,CASSLYLSSYEQYF
TRBV4-2,TRBJ1-6,CASTLGTGENSPLHF
TRBV7-2,TRBJ2-5,CASSLPELRRRETQYF
TRBV7-9,TRBJ1-5,CASSRSNQPQHF
TRBV15,TRBJ2-2,CATRFRAGELFF
TRBV7-3,TRBJ1-2,CASSPRGGQEVAYTF
TRBV18,TRBJ2-7,CASSPAGNSYEQYF
TRBV7-9,TRBJ2-7,CASRPRTGTIYEQYF